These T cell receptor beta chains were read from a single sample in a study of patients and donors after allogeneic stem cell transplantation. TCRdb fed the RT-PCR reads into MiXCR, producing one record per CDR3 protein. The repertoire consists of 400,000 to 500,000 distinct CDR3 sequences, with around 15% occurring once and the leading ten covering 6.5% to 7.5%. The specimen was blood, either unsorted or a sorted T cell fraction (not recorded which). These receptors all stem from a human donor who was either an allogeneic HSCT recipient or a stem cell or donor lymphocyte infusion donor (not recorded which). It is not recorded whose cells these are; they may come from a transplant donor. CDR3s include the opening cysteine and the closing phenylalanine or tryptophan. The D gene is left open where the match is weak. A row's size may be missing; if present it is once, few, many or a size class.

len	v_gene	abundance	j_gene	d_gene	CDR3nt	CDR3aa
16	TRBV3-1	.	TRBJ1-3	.	TGTGCCAGCAGCCAAGCCGGGACGCTTTCTGGAAACACCATATATTTT	CASSQAGTLSGNTIYF
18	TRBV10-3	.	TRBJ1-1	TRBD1	TGTGCCATCAGTGGGGACAGGGGGAGAGCTTCCATGAACACTGAAGCTTTCTTT	CAISGDRGRASMNTEAFF
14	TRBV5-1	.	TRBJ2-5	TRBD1	TGCGCCAGCAGCAACAGGGGGGTTGCGGAGACCCAGTACTTC	CASSNRGVAETQYF
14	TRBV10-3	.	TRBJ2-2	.	TGTGCCATCCCCGGGACGCAGAACACCGGGGAGCTGTTTTTT	CAIPGTQNTGELFF
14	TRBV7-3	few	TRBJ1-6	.	TGTGCCAGCAGCTTTGAACCGGTTAATTCACCCCTCCACTTT	CASSFEPVNSPLHF
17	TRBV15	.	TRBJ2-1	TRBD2	TGTGCCACCAGCAGAGACCAAAGCGGGGGGGGGAGAGGTGAGCAGTTCTTC	CATSRDQSGGGRGEQFF
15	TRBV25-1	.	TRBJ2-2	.	TGTGCCAGCAGTGAATACAAGGCGAACACCGGGGAGCTGTTTTTT	CASSEYKANTGELFF
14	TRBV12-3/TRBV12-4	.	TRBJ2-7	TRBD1	TGTGCCAGCAGGCCCGGACAGGGGCCCCACGAGCAGTACTTC	CASRPGQGPHEQYF
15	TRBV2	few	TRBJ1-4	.	TGTGCCAGCAGCCCGGACACAACAACTAATGAAAAACTGTTTTTT	CASSPDTTTNEKLFF
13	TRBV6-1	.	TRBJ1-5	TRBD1	TGTGTCAGCAGTGAACAGGGGGATCAGCCCCAGCATTTT	CVSSEQGDQPQHF
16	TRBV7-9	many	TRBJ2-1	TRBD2	TGTGCCAGCAGCTTAGGACTAGCGGGAGGAAGGGGTGAGCAGTTCTTC	CASSLGLAGGRGEQFF
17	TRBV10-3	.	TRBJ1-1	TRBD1	TGTGCCATCAGTGAGTTGGACAGGGACATCATGAACACTGAAGCTTTCTTT	CAISELDRDIMNTEAFF
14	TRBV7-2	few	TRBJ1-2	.	TGTGCCAGCAGCTTAGGAGGCAGGGACTATGGCTACACCTTC	CASSLGGRDYGYTF